These T cell receptor beta chains were read from a single sample in a study of response to subunit inactivated influenza vaccine. TCRdb reprocessed the RT-PCR reads via MiXCR and lists one record per CDR3 protein. Seen here are fewer than 650,000 distinct CDR3 sequences, over 10% observed once, and the top ten hold around 14%. The source was PBMCs from blood, collected around seven weeks after vaccination. The receptors were sampled from a man in his fifties or sixties who received an inactivated influenza vaccine. Both conserved end residues are part of each CDR3. Each record gives: CDR3 protein, CDR3 DNA, D gene, J gene, clone size, V gene. D genes are given only for firm matches. Size values are once, few and many counts, or a class for expanded clones, and some rows have none.

cdr3_aa: CASRDRGGTTDTQYF; cdr3_nt: TGTGCCAGCAGGGATCGCGGGGGGACCACAGATACGCAGTATTTT; d_call: TRBD2; j_call: TRBJ2-3; clone_size: few; v_call: TRBV6-1
cdr3_aa: CSASRDYGYTF; cdr3_nt: TGCAGTGCTAGTCGTGACTATGGCTACACCTTC; d_call: .; j_call: TRBJ1-2; clone_size: .; v_call: TRBV20-1
cdr3_aa: CSGRLAGGAGEQYF; cdr3_nt: TGCAGCGGAAGACTAGCGGGGGGAGCGGGGGAGCAGTACTTC; d_call: TRBD2; j_call: TRBJ2-7; clone_size: .; v_call: TRBV29-1
cdr3_aa: CASSQESQWIDEQFF; cdr3_nt: TGTGCCAGCAGCCAAGAGTCACAATGGATAGATGAGCAGTTCTTC; d_call: .; j_call: TRBJ2-1; clone_size: .; v_call: TRBV4-2
cdr3_aa: CASSYSSLGSYEQYF; cdr3_nt: TGTGCCAGCAGTTACTCGAGCCTGGGGAGCTACGAGCAGTACTTC; d_call: .; j_call: TRBJ2-7; clone_size: many; v_call: TRBV6-5
cdr3_aa: CASSYTREADTQYF; cdr3_nt: TGTGCCAGCAGTTATACGCGAGAGGCAGATACGCAGTATTTT; d_call: .; j_call: TRBJ2-3; clone_size: .; v_call: TRBV6-2/TRBV6-3
cdr3_aa: CASKRGLAGDEQYF; cdr3_nt: TGTGCCAGCAAGAGAGGACTAGCGGGCGACGAGCAGTACTTC; d_call: TRBD2; j_call: TRBJ2-7; clone_size: .; v_call: TRBV6-1
cdr3_aa: CAISPGQNIAKNIQYF; cdr3_nt: TGTGCCATCAGTCCGGGGCAAAACATAGCCAAAAACATTCAGTACTTC; d_call: .; j_call: TRBJ2-4; clone_size: .; v_call: TRBV10-3
cdr3_aa: CASSLSGGFDAGELFF; cdr3_nt: TGTGCCAGCAGCCTAAGCGGGGGGTTCGACGCCGGGGAGCTGTTTTTT; d_call: TRBD2; j_call: TRBJ2-2; clone_size: few; v_call: TRBV6-1
cdr3_aa: CASSQFDGTNYGYTF; cdr3_nt: TGCGCCAGCAGCCAATTTGACGGGACGAACTATGGCTACACCTTC; d_call: .; j_call: TRBJ1-2; clone_size: .; v_call: TRBV5-1
cdr3_aa: CASSGAQQASNQPQHF; cdr3_nt: TGTGCCAGCAGTGGGGCGCAGCAGGCGAGCAATCAGCCCCAGCATTTT; d_call: .; j_call: TRBJ1-5; clone_size: .; v_call: TRBV6-1
cdr3_aa: CASSPGLLAGELFF; cdr3_nt: TGTGCCAGCTCACCGGGACTTCTGGCCGGGGAGCTGTTTTTT; d_call: .; j_call: TRBJ2-2; clone_size: .; v_call: TRBV18
cdr3_aa: CASSYSGRGGLGDNEQFF; cdr3_nt: TGTGCCAGCAGTTACTCTGGCCGAGGGGGTTTGGGGGACAATGAGCAGTTCTTC; d_call: .; j_call: TRBJ2-1; clone_size: few; v_call: TRBV6-2/TRBV6-3
cdr3_aa: CASSRQGLNYEQYF; cdr3_nt: TGTGCCAGCAGCAGACAGGGACTAAACTACGAGCAGTACTTC; d_call: .; j_call: TRBJ2-7; clone_size: few; v_call: TRBV6-1
cdr3_aa: CAWSARTAETQYF; cdr3_nt: TGTGCCTGGAGTGCCCGGACGGCGGAGACCCAGTACTTC; d_call: .; j_call: TRBJ2-5; clone_size: few; v_call: TRBV30
cdr3_aa: CASRLTGEGTEAFF; cdr3_nt: TGTGCCAGCAGACTAACAGGGGAGGGCACTGAAGCTTTCTTT; d_call: TRBD1; j_call: TRBJ1-1; clone_size: .; v_call: TRBV6-2/TRBV6-3
cdr3_aa: CASILWVANTEAFF; cdr3_nt: TGTGCCAGCATCCTATGGGTGGCGAACACTGAAGCTTTCTTT; d_call: .; j_call: TRBJ1-1; clone_size: few; v_call: TRBV7-2
cdr3_aa: CASSYRVFSYNEQFF; cdr3_nt: TGTGCCAGCAGTTACAGGGTGTTCTCCTACAATGAGCAGTTCTTC; d_call: .; j_call: TRBJ2-1; clone_size: few; v_call: TRBV6-5
cdr3_aa: CASSLIGDNQPQHF; cdr3_nt: TGTGCCAGCAGTTTAATTGGGGACAATCAGCCCCAGCATTTT; d_call: .; j_call: TRBJ1-5; clone_size: many; v_call: TRBV12-3/TRBV12-4
cdr3_aa: CASSGSLSPQHF; cdr3_nt: TGTGCCAGCAGTGGTTCACTTTCGCCCCAGCATTTT; d_call: .; j_call: TRBJ1-5; clone_size: .; v_call: TRBV28